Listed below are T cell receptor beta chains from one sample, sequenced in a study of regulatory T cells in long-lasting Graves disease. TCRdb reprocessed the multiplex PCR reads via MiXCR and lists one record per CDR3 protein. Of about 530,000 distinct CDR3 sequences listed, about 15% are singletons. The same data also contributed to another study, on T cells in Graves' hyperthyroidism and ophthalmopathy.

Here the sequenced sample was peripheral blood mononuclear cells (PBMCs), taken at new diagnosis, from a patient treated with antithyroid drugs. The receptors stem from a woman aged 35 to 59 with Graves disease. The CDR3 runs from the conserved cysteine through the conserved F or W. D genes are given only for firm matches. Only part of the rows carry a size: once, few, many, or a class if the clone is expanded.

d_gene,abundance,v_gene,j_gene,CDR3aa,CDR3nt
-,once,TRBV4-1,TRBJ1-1,CASQFGTGTEAFF,TGCGCCAGCCAGTTTGGGACCGGGACTGAAGCTTTCTTT
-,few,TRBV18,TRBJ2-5,CASSALGGGSETQYF,TGTGCCAGCTCAGCCCTTGGGGGCGGAAGCGAGACCCAGTACTTC
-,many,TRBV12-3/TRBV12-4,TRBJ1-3,CASTWALSGNTIYF,TGTGCCAGCACTTGGGCACTCTCTGGAAACACCATATATTTT
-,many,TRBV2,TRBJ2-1,CASSFLLPGSNEQFF,TGTGCCAGCAGTTTCTTGCTCCCGGGGAGCAATGAGCAGTTCTTC
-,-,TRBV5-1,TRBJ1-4,CASSRQPHNEKLFF,TGCGCCAGCAGTCGACAGCCCCATAATGAAAAACTGTTTTTT
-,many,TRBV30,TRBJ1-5,CAWSGVNSNQPQHF,TGTGCCTGGAGTGGGGTCAATAGCAATCAGCCCCAGCATTTT
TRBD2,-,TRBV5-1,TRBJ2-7,CASSLGISSGETYEQYF,TGCGCCAGCAGCTTGGGGATCTCTAGCGGGGAAACCTACGAGCAGTACTTC
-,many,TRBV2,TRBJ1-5,CASNVHGPTQPQHF,TGTGCCAGCAACGTCCACGGGCCAACTCAGCCCCAGCATTTT
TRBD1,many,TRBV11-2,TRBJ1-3,CASSFSPGQSGNTIYF,TGTGCCAGCAGCTTTTCCCCGGGACAGTCTGGAAACACCATATATTTT
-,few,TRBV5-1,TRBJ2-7,CASSLGSVGEQYF,TGCGCCAGCAGCTTAGGGTCAGTAGGCGAGCAGTACTTC
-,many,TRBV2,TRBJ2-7,CASSRQGLYF,TGTGCCAGCAGCAGACAGGGACTGTACTTC
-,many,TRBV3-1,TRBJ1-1,CARSDRLNTEAFF,TGTGCCAGATCGGACAGATTGAACACTGAAGCTTTCTTT
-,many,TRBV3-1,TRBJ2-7,CASSQVPDASYEQYF,TGTGCCAGCAGCCAAGTCCCGGACGCTTCTTACGAGCAGTACTTC
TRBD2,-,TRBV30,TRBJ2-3,CAWSVSGGAQDTQYF,TGTGCCTGGAGTGTCAGCGGGGGGGCCCAAGATACGCAGTATTTT
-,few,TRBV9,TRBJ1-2,CASSVAGGYGYTF,TGTGCCAGCAGCGTAGCGGGGGGCTATGGCTACACCTTC
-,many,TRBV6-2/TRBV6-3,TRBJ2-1,CASSYLQAPYNEQFF,TGTGCCAGCAGTTACCTTCAGGCTCCCTACAATGAGCAGTTCTTC
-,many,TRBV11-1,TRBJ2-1,CASSLGRSTNNEQFF,TGTGCCAGCAGCTTGGGCAGATCAACGAACAATGAGCAGTTCTTC
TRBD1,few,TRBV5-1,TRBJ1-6,CASSWTGGENSPLHF,TGCGCCAGCAGCTGGACAGGGGGCGAGAATTCACCCCTCCACTTT
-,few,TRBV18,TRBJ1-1,CASSPRVRGGPEAFF,TGTGCCAGCTCACCACGCGTCAGGGGAGGACCTGAAGCTTTCTTT
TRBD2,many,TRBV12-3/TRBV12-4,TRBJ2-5,CASTLAGGPRETQYF,TGTGCCAGCACCCTAGCGGGGGGGCCGAGAGAGACCCAGTACTTC
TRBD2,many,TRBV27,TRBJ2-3,CASSLSTSGGPTDTQYF,TGTGCCAGCAGTTTATCGACTAGCGGGGGGCCCACAGATACGCAGTATTTT
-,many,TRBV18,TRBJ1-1,CASSPEMNTEAFF,TGTGCCAGCTCACCGGAGATGAACACTGAAGCTTTCTTT
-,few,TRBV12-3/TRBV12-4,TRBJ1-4,CASSSGGHLNEKLFF,TGTGCCAGCAGCTCAGGAGGACACCTTAATGAAAAACTGTTTTTT
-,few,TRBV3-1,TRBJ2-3,CASSQDLGSAQYF,TGTGCCAGCAGCCAAGATCTTGGGTCGGCGCAGTATTTT
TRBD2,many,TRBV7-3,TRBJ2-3,CASSLTPSGLAGAGTDTQYF,TGTGCCAGCAGCTTAACGCCATCCGGACTAGCGGGGGCCGGCACAGATACGCAGTATTTT
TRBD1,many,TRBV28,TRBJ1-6,CASSLRGQISYNSPLHF,TGTGCCAGCAGTTTAAGGGGACAGATCTCCTATAATTCACCCCTCCACTTT
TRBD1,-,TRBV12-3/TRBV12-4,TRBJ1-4,CASRQSGTGMVKLFF,TGTGCCAGCAGACAATCCGGGACAGGGATGGTAAAACTGTTTTTT
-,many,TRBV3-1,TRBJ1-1,CASSQESMRRWAFF,TGTGCCAGCAGCCAAGAAAGTATGAGACGATGGGCTTTCTTT
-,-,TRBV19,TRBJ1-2,CASSIDFSGLNYGYTF,TGTGCCAGTAGTATAGATTTTTCCGGGCTTAACTATGGCTACACCTTC
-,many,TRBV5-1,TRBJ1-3,CASSLRASSGNTIYF,TGCGCCAGCAGCTTGCGGGCTAGCTCTGGAAACACCATATATTTT
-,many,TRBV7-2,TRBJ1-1,CASSLVPGLANTEAFF,TGTGCCAGCAGCTTAGTTCCCGGGCTGGCGAACACTGAAGCTTTCTTT
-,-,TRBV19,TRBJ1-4,CASSIPSISEKLFF,TGTGCCAGTAGTATACCGTCAATCAGTGAAAAACTGTTTTTT
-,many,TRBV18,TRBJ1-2,CASSPPEAYGYGYTF,TGTGCCAGCTCACCACCGGAGGCTTATGGCTATGGCTACACCTTC
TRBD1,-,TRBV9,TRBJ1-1,CASSVETGMNTEAFF,TGTGCCAGCAGCGTAGAGACAGGGATGAACACTGAAGCTTTCTTT
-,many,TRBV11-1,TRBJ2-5,CASSRGDSQETQYF,TGTGCCAGCAGCCGTGGAGACTCCCAAGAGACCCAGTACTTC
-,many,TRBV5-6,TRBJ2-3,CASSLQAPGDTQYF,TGTGCCAGCAGCTTACAAGCCCCCGGGGATACGCAGTATTTT
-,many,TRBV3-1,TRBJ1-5,CASSQAEGNQPQHF,TGTGCCAGCAGCCAGGCAGAAGGCAATCAGCCCCAGCATTTT
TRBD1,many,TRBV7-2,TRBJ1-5,CASSPRDSLRQPQHF,TGTGCCAGCAGCCCCCGGGACAGCCTACGGCAGCCCCAGCATTTT
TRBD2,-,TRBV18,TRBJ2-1,CASSPGVSGGPEFF,TGTGCCAGCTCACCTGGTGTTAGCGGGGGGCCGGAGTTCTTC
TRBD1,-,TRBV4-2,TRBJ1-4,CASTTGAAATNEKLFF,TGTGCCAGCACTACAGGGGCTGCTGCAACTAATGAAAAACTGTTTTTT
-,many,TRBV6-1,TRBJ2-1,CASSGLQRRGVRSSYNEQFF,TGTGCCAGCAGTGGCCTCCAGCGGAGAGGCGTAAGAAGTTCCTACAATGAGCAGTTCTTC
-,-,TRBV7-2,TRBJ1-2,CASSLGFLVAYGYTF,TGTGCCAGCAGCTTAGGCTTCCTGGTGGCCTATGGCTACACCTTC
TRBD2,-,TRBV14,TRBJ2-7,CASSPGIGGGALDQQYF,TGTGCCAGCAGCCCAGGAATCGGCGGGGGGGCCTTAGACCAGCAGTACTTC
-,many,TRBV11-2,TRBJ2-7,CASSLKPTVGFYEQYF,TGTGCCAGCAGCTTAAAGCCGACAGTAGGATTCTACGAGCAGTACTTC
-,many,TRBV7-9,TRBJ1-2,CASSLEVGPNYGYTF,TGTGCCAGCAGCTTAGAGGTGGGACCCAACTATGGCTACACCTTC
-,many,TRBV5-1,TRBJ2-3,CASSPISGGPSDTQYF,TGCGCCAGCAGCCCCATTTCCGGGGGGCCCTCAGATACGCAGTATTTT
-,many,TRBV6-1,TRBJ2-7,CASTPQGLYEQYF,TGTGCCAGCACCCCTCAGGGCCTCTACGAGCAGTACTTC
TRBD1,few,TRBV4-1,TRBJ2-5,CASSPGQGGWETQYF,TGCGCCAGCAGCCCAGGACAGGGCGGTTGGGAGACCCAGTACTTC
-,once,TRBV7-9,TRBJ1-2,CASSPHYGYTF,TGTGCCAGCAGCCCCCACTATGGCTACACCTTC
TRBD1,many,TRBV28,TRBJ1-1,CASSPGQGGGTEAFF,TGTGCCAGCAGCCCGGGACAGGGGGGCGGCACTGAAGCTTTCTTT
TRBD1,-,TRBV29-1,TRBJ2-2,CSVRTGANTGELFF,TGCAGCGTTCGGACAGGGGCCAACACCGGGGAGCTGTTTTTT
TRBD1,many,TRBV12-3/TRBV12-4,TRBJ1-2,CASSYPGTGFYGYTF,TGTGCCAGCAGTTATCCCGGGACAGGTTTCTATGGCTACACCTTC
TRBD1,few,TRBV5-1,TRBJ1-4,CASSLAATGKREKLFF,TGTGCCAGCAGCTTGGCCGCGACAGGGAAGAGGGAAAAACTGTTTTTT
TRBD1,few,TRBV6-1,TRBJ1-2,CASSRDGQAPNYGYTF,TGTGCCAGCAGTCGGGACGGACAGGCTCCTAACTATGGCTACACCTTC
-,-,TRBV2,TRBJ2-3,CASNSRAGTDTQYF,TGTGCCAGCAATTCCCGGGCCGGCACAGATACGCAGTATTTT
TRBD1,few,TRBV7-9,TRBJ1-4,CASSASTGYAEKLFF,TGTGCCAGCAGCGCTTCGACAGGGTATGCTGAAAAACTGTTTTTT
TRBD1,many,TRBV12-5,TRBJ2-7,CASGLGTGGNEQYF,TGTGCTAGTGGTTTGGGGACAGGGGGCAACGAGCAGTACTTC